The sequence of this T cell receptor beta chain was determined in a study of blood T cells in healthy people across ages. Study findings and constraints: Per million T cells, TCR beta diversity dropped roughly linearly as age increased. Estimated diversity across one million T cells was deemed an underestimate. Among long-lived donors, naive CD4+ cells were more numerous and diversity higher than in aged donors.

Then a second PCR, running about 6 to 12 cycles, was carried out with a sample-barcoded 5' primer and a J-beta primer mix. TCRdb re-derived calls from the 5' RACE reads in MiXCR, one entry per CDR3 protein. This sample has nearly 800,000 distinct CDR3 sequences, with around 50% found just once. Extracted total RNA amounted to at least 6 micrograms for each sample. This clonotype was seen a single time. The antigen remains unidentified. Between the trimmed V and J ends, which lost 6 bases and 5 bases, there was a span of 8 bases. CDR1 and CDR2 (germline): MNHNS, SASEGT. The CDR3 covers 13 residues. The chain has TRBV6-1 and TRBJ1-6; D is undetermined. This clonotype was obtained from a middle-aged man in good health. The sample comprised blood. The CDR3 sequence: CASRGKDNSPLHF. The CDR3 coding sequence is TGTGCCAGCAGAGGCAAGGATAATTCACCCCTCCACTTT.